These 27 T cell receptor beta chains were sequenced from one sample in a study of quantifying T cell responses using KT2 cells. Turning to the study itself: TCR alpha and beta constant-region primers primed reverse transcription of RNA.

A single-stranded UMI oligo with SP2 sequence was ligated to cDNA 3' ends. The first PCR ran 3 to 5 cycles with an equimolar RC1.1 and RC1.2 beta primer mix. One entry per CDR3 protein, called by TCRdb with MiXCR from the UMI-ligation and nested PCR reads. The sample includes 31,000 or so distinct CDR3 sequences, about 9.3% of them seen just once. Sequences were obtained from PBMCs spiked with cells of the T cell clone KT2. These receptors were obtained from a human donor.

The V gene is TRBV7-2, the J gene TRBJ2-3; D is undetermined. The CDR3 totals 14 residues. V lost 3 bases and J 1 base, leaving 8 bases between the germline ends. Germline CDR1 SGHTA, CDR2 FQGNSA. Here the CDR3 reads CASSFQIGTDTQYF. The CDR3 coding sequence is TGTGCCAGCAGCTTTCAAATCGGCACAGATACGCAGTATTTT.

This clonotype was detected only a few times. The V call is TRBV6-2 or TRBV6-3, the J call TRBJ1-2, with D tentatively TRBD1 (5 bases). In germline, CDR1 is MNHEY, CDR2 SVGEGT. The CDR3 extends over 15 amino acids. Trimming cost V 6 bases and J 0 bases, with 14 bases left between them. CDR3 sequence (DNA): TGTGCCAGCAGCCTCCTGGACACCTCTAACTATGGCTACACCTTC. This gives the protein CASSLLDTSNYGYTF.

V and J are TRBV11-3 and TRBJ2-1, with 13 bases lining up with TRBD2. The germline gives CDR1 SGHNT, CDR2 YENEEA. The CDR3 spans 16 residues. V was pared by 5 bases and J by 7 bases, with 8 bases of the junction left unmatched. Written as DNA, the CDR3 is TGTGCCAGCAGCCCTCCGGGACTAGCGGGGAGGAATGAGCAGTTCTTC. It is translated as CASSPPGLAGRNEQFF. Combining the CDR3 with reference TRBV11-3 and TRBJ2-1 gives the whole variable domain EAGVVQSPRYKIIEKKQPVAFWCNPISGHNTLYWYLQNLGQGPELLIRYENEEAVDDSQLPKDRFSAERLKGVDSTLKIQPAELGDSAVYLCASSPPGLAGRNEQFFGPGTRLTVL.

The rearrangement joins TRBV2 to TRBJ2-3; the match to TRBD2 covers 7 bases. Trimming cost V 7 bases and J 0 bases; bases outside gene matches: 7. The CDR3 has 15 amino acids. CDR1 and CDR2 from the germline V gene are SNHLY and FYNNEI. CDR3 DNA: TGTGCCAGCATGCCCGCGGGAGTTAGCACAGATACGCAGTATTTT. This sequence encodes CASMPAGVSTDTQYF.

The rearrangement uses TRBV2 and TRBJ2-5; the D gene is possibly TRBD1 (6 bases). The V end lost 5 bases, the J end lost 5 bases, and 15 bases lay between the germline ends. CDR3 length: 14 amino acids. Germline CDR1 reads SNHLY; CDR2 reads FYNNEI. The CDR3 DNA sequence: TGTGCCAGCAGTTACGTACAGGGAGCGGAGACCCAGTACTTC. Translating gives CASSYVQGAETQYF.

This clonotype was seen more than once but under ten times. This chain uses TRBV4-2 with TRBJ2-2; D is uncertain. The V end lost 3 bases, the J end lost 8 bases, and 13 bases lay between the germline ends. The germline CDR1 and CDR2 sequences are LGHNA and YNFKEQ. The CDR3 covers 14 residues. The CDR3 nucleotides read TGTGCCAGCAGCCAGGCCCTGGACGAGGGGGAGCTGTTTTTT. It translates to CASSQALDEGELFF.

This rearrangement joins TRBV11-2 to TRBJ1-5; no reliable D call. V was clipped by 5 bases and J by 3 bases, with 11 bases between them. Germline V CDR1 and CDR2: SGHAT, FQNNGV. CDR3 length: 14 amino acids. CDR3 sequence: CASSPGQFNQPQHF. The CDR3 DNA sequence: TGTGCCAGCAGCCCCGGGCAGTTCAATCAGCCCCAGCATTTT.

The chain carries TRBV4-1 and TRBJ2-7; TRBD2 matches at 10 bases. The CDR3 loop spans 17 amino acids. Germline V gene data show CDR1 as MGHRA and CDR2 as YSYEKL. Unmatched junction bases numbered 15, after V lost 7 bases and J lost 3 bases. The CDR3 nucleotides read TGCGCCAGCATCCCCACCCTGCTAGCGGGGGTCCTCTACGAGCAGTACTTC. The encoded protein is CASIPTLLAGVLYEQYF.

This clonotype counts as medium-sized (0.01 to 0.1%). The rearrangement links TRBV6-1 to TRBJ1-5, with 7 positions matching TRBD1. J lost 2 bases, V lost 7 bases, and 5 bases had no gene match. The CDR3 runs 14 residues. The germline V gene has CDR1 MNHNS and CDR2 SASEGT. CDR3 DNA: TGTGCCAGCACCCTTGGACAGGGCAATCAGCCCCAGCATTTT. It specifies CASTLGQGNQPQHF.

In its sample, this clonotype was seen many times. The CDR3 DNA reads TGTGCCAGCAGCCGGGACAGTGGATACGAGCAGTACTTC. It is translated as CASSRDSGYEQYF. This sequence joins TRBV11-1 and TRBJ2-7, with 7 nucleotides matching TRBD1. The CDR3 consists of 13 residues. Unmatched junction bases numbered 5, after V lost 5 bases and J lost 4 bases. CDR1 is SGHAT, CDR2 FQDESV, per germline (reference sequence).

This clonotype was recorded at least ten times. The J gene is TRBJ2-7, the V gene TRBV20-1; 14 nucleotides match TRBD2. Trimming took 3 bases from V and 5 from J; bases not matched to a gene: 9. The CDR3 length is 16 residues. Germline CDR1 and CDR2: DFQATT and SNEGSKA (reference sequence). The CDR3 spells CSASGLAGGPVHEQYF. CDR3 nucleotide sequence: TGCAGTGCTAGTGGACTAGCGGGGGGTCCGGTGCACGAGCAGTACTTC.

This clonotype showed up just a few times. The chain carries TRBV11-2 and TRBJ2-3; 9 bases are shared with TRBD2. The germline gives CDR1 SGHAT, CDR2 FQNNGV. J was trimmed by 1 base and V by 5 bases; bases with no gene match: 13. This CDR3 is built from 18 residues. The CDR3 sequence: CASSPPDEVAGGTDTQYF. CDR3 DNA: TGTGCCAGCAGCCCCCCTGATGAGGTAGCGGGGGGCACAGATACGCAGTATTTT.

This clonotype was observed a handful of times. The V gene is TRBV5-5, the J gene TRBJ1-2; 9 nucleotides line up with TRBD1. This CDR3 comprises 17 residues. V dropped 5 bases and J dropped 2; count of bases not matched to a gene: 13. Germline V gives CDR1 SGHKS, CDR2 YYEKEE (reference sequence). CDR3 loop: CASRKLPRDRVNYGYTF. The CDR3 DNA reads TGTGCCAGCAGAAAACTACCCCGGGACAGGGTCAACTATGGCTACACCTTC.

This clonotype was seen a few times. The CDR3 spells CASSLVVPDGGYTF. The CDR3 DNA follows: TGTGCCAGCAGCTTAGTTGTACCTGACGGTGGCTACACCTTC. The chain recombines TRBV7-9 with TRBJ1-2; D uncertain. Germline CDR1 SEHNR, CDR2 FQNEAQ (reference sequence). V lost 1 base, J lost 7 bases, and 13 bases lay in between. The length of the CDR3 is 14 residues.

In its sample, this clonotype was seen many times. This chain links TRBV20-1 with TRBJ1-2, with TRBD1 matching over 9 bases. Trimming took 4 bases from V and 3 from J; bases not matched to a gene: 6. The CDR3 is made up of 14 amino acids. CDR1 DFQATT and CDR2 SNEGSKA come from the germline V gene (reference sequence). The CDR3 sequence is CSATVRDRDYGYTF. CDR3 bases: TGCAGTGCTACAGTACGGGACAGGGACTATGGCTACACCTTC.

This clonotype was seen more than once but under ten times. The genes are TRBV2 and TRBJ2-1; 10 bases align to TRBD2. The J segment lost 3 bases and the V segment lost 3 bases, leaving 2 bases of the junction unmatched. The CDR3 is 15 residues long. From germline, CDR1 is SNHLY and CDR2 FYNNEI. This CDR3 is CASSDSGRIYNEQFF. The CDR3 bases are TGTGCCAGCAGTGATAGCGGGAGGATCTACAATGAGCAGTTCTTC.

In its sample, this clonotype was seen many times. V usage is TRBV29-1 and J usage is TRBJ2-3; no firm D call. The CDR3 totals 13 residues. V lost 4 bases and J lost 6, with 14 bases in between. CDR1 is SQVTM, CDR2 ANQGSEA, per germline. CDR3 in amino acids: CSVVESSKDTQYF. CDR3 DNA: TGCAGCGTTGTCGAGTCATCAAAGGATACGCAGTATTTT.

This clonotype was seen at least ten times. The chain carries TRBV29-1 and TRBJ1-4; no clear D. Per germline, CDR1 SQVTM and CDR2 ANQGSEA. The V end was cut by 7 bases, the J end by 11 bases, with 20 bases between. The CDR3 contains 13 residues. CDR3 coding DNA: TGCAGCGCCCACCGTGAAGGTATTGGCAAACTGTTTTTT. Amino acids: CSAHREGIGKLFF.

Here the CDR3 DNA reads TGTGCCAGCAGCCGGGACAGGGGGCCCAACACTGAAGCTTTCTTT. Amino acids: CASSRDRGPNTEAFF. The genes are TRBV6-6 and TRBJ1-1; 12 nucleotides align to TRBD1. Germline V gene data show CDR1 as MNHNY and CDR2 as SVGAGI (reference sequence). The CDR3 is 15 residues long. V gave up 6 bases and J gave up 2 bases; unmatched junction bases: 4.

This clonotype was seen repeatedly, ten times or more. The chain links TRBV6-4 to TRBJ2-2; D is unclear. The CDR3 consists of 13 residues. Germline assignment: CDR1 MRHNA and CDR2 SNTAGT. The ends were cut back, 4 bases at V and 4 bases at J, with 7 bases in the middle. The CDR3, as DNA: TGTGCCAGCAGTGTTGGACCCACCGGGGAGCTGTTTTTT. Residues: CASSVGPTGELFF.

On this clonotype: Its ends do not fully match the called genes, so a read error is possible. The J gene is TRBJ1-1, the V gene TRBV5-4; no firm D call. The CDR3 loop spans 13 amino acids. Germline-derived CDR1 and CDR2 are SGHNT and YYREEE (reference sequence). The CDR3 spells CASRPGVNAEAFF. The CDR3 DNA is TGTGCCAGCAGACCTGGAGTGAACGCTGAAGCTTTCTTT. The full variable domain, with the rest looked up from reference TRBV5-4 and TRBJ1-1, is ETGVTQSPTHLIKTRGQQVTLRCSSQSGHNTVSWYQQALGQGPQFIFQYYREEENGRGNFPPRFSGLQFPNYSSELNVNALELDDSALYLCASRPGVNAEAFFGQGTRLTVV.

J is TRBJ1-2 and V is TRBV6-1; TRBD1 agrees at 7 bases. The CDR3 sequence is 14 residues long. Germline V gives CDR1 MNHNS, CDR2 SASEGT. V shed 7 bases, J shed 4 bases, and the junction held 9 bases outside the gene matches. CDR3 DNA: TGTGCCAGCACCTGGACAGGAAGACCCTATGGCTACACCTTC. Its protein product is CASTWTGRPYGYTF.

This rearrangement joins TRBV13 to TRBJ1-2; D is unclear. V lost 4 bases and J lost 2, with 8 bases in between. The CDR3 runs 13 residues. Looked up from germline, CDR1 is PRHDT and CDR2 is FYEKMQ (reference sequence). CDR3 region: CASSSRPNYGYTF. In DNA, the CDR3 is TGTGCCAGCAGCTCACGCCCAAACTATGGCTACACCTTC.

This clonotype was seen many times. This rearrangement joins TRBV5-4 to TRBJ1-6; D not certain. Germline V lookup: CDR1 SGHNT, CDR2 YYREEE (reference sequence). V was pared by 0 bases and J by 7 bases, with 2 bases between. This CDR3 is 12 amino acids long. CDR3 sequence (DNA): TGTGCCAGCAGCTTGGACAATTCACCCCTCCACTTT. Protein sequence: CASSLDNSPLHF. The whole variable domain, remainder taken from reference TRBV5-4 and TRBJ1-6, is ETGVTQSPTHLIKTRGQQVTLRCSSQSGHNTVSWYQQALGQGPQFIFQYYREEENGRGNFPPRFSGLQFPNYSSELNVNALELDDSALYLCASSLDNSPLHFGNGTRLTVT.

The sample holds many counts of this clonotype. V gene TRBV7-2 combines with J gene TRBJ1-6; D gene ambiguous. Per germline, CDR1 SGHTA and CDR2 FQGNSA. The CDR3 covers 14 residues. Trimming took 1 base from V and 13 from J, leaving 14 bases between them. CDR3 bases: TGTGCCAGCAGCTTAGGGCAGCTACTGCAGCCCCTCCACTTT. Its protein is CASSLGQLLQPLHF.

Here the CDR3 reads CASSPGRGAWSTDTQYF. For the CDR3, the DNA is TGTGCCAGCAGCCCCGGGAGGGGGGCTTGGAGCACAGATACGCAGTATTTT. The V and J genes are TRBV5-8 and TRBJ2-3, with 8 bases aligning to TRBD2. V lost 4 bases to trimming and J lost 0 bases; unmatched junction nucleotides: 10. The length of the CDR3 is 17 residues. Germline V gives CDR1 SGHTS, CDR2 YDEGEE.

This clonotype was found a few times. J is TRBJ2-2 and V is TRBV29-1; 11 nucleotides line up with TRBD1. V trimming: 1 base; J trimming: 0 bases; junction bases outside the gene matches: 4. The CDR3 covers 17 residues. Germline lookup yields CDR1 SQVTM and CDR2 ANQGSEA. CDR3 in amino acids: CSVEGTGGLTNTGELFF. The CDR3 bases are TGCAGCGTTGAAGGGACAGGGGGCCTCACGAACACCGGGGAGCTGTTTTTT.